The 6 T cell receptor beta chains in this list originate from one sample, sequenced in a study of regulatory T cells in long-lasting Graves disease. Through Arm-PCR of CDR3 regions and iRepertoire HTBI primers, TCR beta libraries were built. Each CDR3 protein is one row after TCRdb ran MiXCR on the multiplex PCR reads. The sample consists of roughly 420,000 distinct CDR3 sequences, less than 20% of them appearing once. Time point denoted: newly diagnosed GD, antithyroid drugs for less than 3 months. With RNA extracted from PBMCs as input, the TCR library was made. The sample consisted of peripheral blood mononuclear cells (PBMCs), taken at new diagnosis, from a patient treated with antithyroid drugs. The receptors derive from a female donor with Graves disease.

The rearrangement joins TRBV6-5 to TRBJ2-5; no reliable D call. Germline CDR1 and CDR2: MNHEY and SVGAGI. V lost 4 bases and J lost 5, with 8 bases in between. The CDR3 length is 12 residues. The CDR3 region is CASSSIGETQYF. Here the CDR3 DNA reads TGTGCCAGCAGTTCCATCGGGGAGACCCAGTACTTC.

Notes on this clonotype: A read error is the likely source, as a far larger clone sits one nucleotide away. CDR3: CASSGLENTEAFF. CDR3 nucleotide sequence: TGTGCCAGCAGTGGATTAGAGAACACTGAAGCTTTCTTT. This sequence joins TRBV9 and TRBJ1-1; D gene ambiguous. V dropped 5 bases and J dropped 1 base, with 9 bases sitting between them. The CDR3 loop spans 13 amino acids. The germline V gene encodes CDR1 SGDLS and CDR2 YYNGEE.

This rearrangement joins TRBV9 to TRBJ1-4; D is perhaps TRBD1 (6 bases). The ends were cut back, 3 bases at V and 6 bases at J, with 12 bases in the middle. CDR1 and CDR2 from the germline V gene are SGDLS and YYNGEE. CDR3 length: 14 amino acids. CDR3 DNA: TGTGCCAGCAGCGGACGATACAGGGATGAAAAACTGTTTTTT. Protein: CASSGRYRDEKLFF.

The sample holds many counts of this clonotype. The rearrangement uses TRBV10-3 and TRBJ2-1; the match to TRBD2 covers 10 bases. Losses at the gene ends were 4 bases for V and 7 bases for J; bases not matched to a gene: 4. CDR3 length: 14 amino acids. Germline-derived CDR1 and CDR2 are ENHRY and SYGVKD. The DNA for the CDR3 is TGTGCCATCAGTGTAGCGGGAGGAGGTAATGAGCAGTTCTTC. Protein product: CAISVAGGGNEQFF.

In nucleotides, the CDR3 is TGTGCCAGCAGCCCGGGGGGGGGAGGGCCCGGGGAGCTGTTTTTT. It specifies CASSPGGGGPGELFF. J is TRBJ2-2 and V is TRBV4-2, with 8 bases matching TRBD2. Unmatched junction bases numbered 7, after V lost 4 bases and J lost 6 bases. The CDR3 contains 15 residues. Germline CDR1 reads LGHNA; CDR2 reads YNFKEQ.

This clonotype appeared many times. The chain links TRBV12-3 or TRBV12-4 to TRBJ2-7, with D maybe TRBD1 (6 bases). V was cut by 5 bases and J by 4 bases, with 9 bases left in between. The CDR3 runs 12 residues. The CDR3 loop reads CASSRTAYEQYF. The CDR3 coding sequence is TGTGCCAGCAGTCGGACAGCGTACGAGCAGTACTTC.